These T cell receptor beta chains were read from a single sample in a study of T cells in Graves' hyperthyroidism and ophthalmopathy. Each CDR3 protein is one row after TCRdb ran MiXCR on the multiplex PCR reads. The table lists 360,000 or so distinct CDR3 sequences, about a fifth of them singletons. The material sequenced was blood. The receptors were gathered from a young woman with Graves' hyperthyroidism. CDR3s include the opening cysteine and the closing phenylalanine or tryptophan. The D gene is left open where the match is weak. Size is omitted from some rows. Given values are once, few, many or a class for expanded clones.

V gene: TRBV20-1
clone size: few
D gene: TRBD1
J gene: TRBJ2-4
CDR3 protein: CSARAGQGSGAKNIKYF
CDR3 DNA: TGCAGTGCTAGAGCGGGACAGGGTTCGGGGGCCAAAAACATTAAGTACTTC

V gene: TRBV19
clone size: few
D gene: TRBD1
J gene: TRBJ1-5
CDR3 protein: CATQPVGTDHQPQHF
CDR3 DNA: TGTGCCACCCAACCCGTCGGGACAGACCATCAGCCCCAGCATTTT

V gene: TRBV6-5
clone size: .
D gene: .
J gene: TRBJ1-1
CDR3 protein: CASSYPPTGLNTEAFF
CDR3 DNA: TGTGCCAGCAGTTACCCCCCGACGGGCCTGAACACTGAAGCTTTCTTT

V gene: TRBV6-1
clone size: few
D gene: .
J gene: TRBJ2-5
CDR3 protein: CASRVQGRGTQYF
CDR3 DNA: TGTGCCAGCAGAGTACAGGGAAGGGGGACCCAGTACTTC

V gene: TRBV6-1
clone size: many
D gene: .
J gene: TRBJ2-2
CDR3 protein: CASSPGPILNTGELFF
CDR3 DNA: TGTGCCAGCAGCCCAGGCCCGATCCTGAACACCGGGGAGCTGTTTTTT

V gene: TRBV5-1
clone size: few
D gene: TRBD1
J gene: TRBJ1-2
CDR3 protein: CASSLVDRGGYTF
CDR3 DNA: TGCGCCAGCAGCTTGGTTGACAGGGGAGGCTACACCTTC

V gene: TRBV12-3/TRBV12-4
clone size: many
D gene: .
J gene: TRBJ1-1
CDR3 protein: CASTRGGGGTEAFF
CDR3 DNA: TGTGCCAGCACCCGAGGCGGAGGGGGCACTGAAGCTTTCTTT

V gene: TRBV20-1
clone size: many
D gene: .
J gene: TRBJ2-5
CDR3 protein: CSANRLGETQYF
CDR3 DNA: TGCAGTGCTAATAGACTGGGAGAGACCCAGTACTTC

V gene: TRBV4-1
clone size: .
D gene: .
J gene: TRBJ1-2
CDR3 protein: CASSQEGRVKGYTF
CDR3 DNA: TGCGCCAGCAGCCAAGAGGGCAGGGTGAAAGGCTACACCTTC

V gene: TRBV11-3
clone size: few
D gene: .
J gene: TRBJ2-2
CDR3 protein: CASSLGLGSGELFF
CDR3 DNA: TGTGCCAGCAGCTTAGGTTTGGGATCCGGGGAGCTGTTTTTT

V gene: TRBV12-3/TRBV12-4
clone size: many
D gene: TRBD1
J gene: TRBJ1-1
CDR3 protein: CASSLRIRGARDTEAFF
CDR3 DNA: TGTGCCAGCAGTTTGAGAATCAGGGGGGCGCGGGACACTGAAGCTTTCTTT

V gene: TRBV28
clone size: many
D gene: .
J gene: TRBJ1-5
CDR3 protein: CASSKSNQPQHF
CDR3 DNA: TGTGCCAGCAGCAAGAGCAATCAGCCCCAGCATTTT

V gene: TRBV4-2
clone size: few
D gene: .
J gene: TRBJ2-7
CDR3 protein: CASSQVDSWGSSYEQYF
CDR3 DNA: TGTGCCAGCAGCCAAGTAGATAGTTGGGGGAGCTCCTACGAGCAGTACTTC

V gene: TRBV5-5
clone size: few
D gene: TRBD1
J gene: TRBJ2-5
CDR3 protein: CASSPDRALVGETQYF
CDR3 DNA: TGTGCCAGCAGCCCAGACAGGGCCCTTGTTGGAGAGACCCAGTACTTC

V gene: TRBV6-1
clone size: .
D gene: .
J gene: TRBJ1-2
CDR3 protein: CASSAPTGSDTYGYTF
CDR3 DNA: TGTGCCAGCAGTGCTCCTACAGGGTCGGACACCTATGGCTACACCTTC

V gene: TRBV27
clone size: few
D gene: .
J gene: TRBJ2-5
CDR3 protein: CASSLSLTERRGTQYF
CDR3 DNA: TGTGCCAGCAGTTTATCGTTAACAGAGCGTAGGGGGACCCAGTACTTC

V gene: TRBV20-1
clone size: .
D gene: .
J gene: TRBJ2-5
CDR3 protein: CSARVYPPLTAPQETQYF
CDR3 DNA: TGCAGTGCTAGAGTTTATCCCCCGTTGACAGCCCCGCAAGAGACCCAGTACTTC

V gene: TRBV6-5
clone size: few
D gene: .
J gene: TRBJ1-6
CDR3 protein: CASSYWLQGGSPLHF
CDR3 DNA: TGTGCCAGCAGTTATTGGCTACAGGGAGGTTCACCCCTCCACTTT

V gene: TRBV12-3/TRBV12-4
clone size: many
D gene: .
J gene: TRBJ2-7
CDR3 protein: CASAWTASSYEQYF
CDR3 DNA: TGTGCCAGCGCCTGGACGGCGAGCTCCTACGAGCAGTACTTC

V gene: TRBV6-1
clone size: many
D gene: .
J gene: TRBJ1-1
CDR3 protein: CASGTQSNTEAFF
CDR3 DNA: TGTGCCAGTGGGACTCAATCGAACACTGAAGCTTTCTTT

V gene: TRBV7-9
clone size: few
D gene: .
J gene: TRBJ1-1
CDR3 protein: CASSFELGTEAFF
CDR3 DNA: TGTGCCAGCAGCTTTGAATTGGGCACTGAAGCTTTCTTT

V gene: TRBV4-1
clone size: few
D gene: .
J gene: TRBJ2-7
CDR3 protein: CASSLASQDEQYF
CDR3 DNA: TGCGCCAGCAGCCTTGCGTCCCAGGACGAGCAGTACTTC

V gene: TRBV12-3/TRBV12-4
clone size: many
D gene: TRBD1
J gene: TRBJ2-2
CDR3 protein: CASIRQGNTGELFF
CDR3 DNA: TGTGCCAGCATCAGACAGGGGAACACCGGGGAGCTGTTTTTT

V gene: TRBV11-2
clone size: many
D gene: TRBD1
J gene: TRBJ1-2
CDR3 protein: CASSVTGAVYGYTF
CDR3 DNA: TGTGCCAGCAGCGTAACAGGGGCAGTCTATGGCTACACCTTC

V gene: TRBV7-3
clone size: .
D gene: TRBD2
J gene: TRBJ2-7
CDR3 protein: CASNLAPGGNEQYF
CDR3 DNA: TGTGCCAGCAACCTCGCCCCCGGGGGGAACGAGCAGTACTTC

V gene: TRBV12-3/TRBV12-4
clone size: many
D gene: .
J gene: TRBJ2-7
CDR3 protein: CASSLVGPSYEQYF
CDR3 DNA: TGTGCCAGCAGTTTAGTAGGGCCCTCCTACGAGCAGTACTTC

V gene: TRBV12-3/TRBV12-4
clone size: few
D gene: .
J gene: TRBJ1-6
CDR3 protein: CASTLSGAYNSPLHF
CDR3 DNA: TGTGCCAGCACACTCTCGGGGGCCTATAATTCACCCCTCCACTTT

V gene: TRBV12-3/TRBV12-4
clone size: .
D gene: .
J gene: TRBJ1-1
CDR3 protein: CASNFEGLNTEAFF
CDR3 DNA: TGTGCCAGCAATTTCGAGGGGTTGAACACTGAAGCTTTCTTT

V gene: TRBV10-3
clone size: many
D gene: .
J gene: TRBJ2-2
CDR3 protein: CAGRVVGTGRAGELFF
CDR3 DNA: TGTGCCGGTCGTGTTGTTGGGACCGGAAGGGCCGGGGAGCTGTTTTTT

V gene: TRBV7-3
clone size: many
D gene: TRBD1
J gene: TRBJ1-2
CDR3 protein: CASSFLPGQGWDGYTF
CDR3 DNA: TGTGCCAGCAGCTTCCTTCCGGGACAGGGGTGGGATGGCTACACCTTC

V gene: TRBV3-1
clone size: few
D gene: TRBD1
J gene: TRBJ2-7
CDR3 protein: CASSSGTGGLEQYF
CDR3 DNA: TGTGCCAGCAGCTCCGGGACAGGGGGCCTCGAGCAGTACTTC

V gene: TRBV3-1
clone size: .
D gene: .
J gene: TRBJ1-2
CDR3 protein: CASSPRVKVISFGYTF
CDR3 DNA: TGTGCCAGCAGCCCTAGGGTAAAGGTTATTAGTTTTGGCTACACCTTC

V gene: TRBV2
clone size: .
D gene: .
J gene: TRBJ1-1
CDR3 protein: CASSSGPGAEAFF
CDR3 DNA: TGTGCCAGCAGCTCCGGGCCGGGGGCTGAAGCTTTCTTT

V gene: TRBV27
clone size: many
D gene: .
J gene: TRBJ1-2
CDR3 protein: CASRRDVFNYGYTF
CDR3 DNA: TGTGCCAGCAGGAGGGACGTCTTTAACTATGGCTACACCTTC

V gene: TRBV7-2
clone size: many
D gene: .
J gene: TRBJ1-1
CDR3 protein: CASSPYLGGFTEAFF
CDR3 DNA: TGTGCCAGCAGCCCCTACCTGGGGGGGTTCACTGAAGCTTTCTTT

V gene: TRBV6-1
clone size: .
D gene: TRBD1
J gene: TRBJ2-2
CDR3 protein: CASDRGNTGELFF
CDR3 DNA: TGTGCCAGCGACAGGGGAAACACCGGGGAGCTGTTTTTT

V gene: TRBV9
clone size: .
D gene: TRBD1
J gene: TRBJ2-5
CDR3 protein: CASSVSPGGQETQYF
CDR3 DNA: TGTGCCAGCAGCGTTTCTCCAGGGGGCCAAGAGACCCAGTACTTC

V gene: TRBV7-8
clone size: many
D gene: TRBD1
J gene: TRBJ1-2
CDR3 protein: CAISGQVRANYGYTF
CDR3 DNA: TGTGCCATCTCGGGACAGGTTCGAGCTAACTATGGCTACACCTTC

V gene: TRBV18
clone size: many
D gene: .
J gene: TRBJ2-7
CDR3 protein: CASSPGKYEQYF
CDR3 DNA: TGTGCCAGCTCACCAGGGAAGTACGAGCAGTACTTC

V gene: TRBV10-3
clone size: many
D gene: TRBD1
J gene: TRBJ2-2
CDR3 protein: CAISESNRGTTGELFF
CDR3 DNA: TGTGCCATCAGTGAGTCGAACAGGGGGACCACCGGGGAGCTGTTTTTT

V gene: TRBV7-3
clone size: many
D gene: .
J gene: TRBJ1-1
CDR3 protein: CASSLEGAMNTEAFF
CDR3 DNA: TGTGCCAGCAGCTTAGAAGGGGCTATGAACACTGAAGCTTTCTTT

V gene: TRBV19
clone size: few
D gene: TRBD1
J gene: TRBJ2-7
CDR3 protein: CASSISTGAVYEQYF
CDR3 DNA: TGTGCCAGTAGTATATCGACAGGGGCCGTCTACGAGCAGTACTTC

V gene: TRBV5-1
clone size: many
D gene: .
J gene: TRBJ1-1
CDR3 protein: CASATAGLGEAFF
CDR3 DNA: TGCGCCAGCGCCACGGCGGGACTTGGTGAAGCTTTCTTT

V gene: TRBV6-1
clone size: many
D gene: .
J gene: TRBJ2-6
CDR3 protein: CASRIAGANVLTF
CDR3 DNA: TGTGCCAGCAGAATCGCTGGGGCCAACGTCCTGACTTTC

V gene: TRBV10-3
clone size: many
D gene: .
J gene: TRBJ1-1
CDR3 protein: CAITTGLAEAFF
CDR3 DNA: TGTGCCATCACCACAGGGTTGGCTGAAGCTTTCTTT

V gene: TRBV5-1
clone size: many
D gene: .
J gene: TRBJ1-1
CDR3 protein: CASSLALGETEAFF
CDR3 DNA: TGCGCCAGCAGCTTGGCCTTGGGGGAGACTGAAGCTTTCTTT

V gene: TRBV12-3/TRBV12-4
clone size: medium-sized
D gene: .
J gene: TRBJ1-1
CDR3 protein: CASSLSGDTEAFF
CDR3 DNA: TGTGCCAGCAGTCTCTCGGGCGACACTGAAGCTTTCTTT

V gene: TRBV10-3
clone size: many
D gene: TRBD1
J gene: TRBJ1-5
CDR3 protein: CAISDGQGAQPQHF
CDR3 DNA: TGTGCCATCAGTGATGGACAGGGGGCTCAGCCCCAGCATTTT

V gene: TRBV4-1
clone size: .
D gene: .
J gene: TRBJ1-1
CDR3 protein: CASSQVLPLRAFF
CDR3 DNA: TGCGCCAGCAGCCAAGTTCTGCCGTTGAGAGCTTTCTTT

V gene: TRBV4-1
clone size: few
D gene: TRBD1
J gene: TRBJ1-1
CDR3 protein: CASSKPDREFWATEAFF
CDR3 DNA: TGCGCCAGCAGCAAACCGGACAGGGAATTTTGGGCCACTGAAGCTTTCTTT

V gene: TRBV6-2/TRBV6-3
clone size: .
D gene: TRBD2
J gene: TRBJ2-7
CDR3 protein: CASSTSSTSGTYEQYF
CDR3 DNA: TGTGCCAGCAGTACATCGTCGACTAGCGGTACCTACGAGCAGTACTTC

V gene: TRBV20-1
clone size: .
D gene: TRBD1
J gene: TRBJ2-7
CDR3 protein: CSAREGRGTGVAYEQYF
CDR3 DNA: TGCAGTGCTAGAGAGGGCCGGGGGACAGGGGTCGCCTACGAGCAGTACTTC

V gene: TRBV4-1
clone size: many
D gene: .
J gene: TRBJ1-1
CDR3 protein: CASSQRGNTEAFF
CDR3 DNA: TGCGCCAGCAGCCAGCGGGGGAACACTGAAGCTTTCTTT

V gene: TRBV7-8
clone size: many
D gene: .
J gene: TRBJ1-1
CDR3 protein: CASSFRWGDTEAFF
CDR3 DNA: TGTGCCAGCAGCTTCCGGTGGGGGGACACTGAAGCTTTCTTT

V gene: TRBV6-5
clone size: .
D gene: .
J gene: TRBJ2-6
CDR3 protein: CASSYEVGGSNVLTF
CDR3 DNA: TGTGCCAGCAGTTACGAGGTCGGTGGGTCCAACGTTCTGACTTTC